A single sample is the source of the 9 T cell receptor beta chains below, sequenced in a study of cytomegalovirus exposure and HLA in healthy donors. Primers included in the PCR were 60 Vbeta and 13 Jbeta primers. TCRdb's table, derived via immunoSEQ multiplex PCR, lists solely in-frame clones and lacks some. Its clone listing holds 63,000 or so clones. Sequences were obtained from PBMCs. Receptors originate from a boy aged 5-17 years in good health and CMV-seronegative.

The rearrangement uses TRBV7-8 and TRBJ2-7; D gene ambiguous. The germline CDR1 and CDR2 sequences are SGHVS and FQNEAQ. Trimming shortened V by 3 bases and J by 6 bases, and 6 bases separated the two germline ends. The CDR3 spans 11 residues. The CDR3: CASSFLREQYF. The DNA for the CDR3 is TGTGCCAGCAGCTTTTTGCGCGAGCAGTACTTC. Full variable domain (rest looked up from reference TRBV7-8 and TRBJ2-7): GAGVSQSPRYKVAKRGQDVALRCDPISGHVSLFWYQQALGQGPEFLTYFQNEAQLDKSGLPSDRFFAERPEGSVSTLKIQRTQQEDSAVYLCASSFLREQYFGPGTRLTVT.

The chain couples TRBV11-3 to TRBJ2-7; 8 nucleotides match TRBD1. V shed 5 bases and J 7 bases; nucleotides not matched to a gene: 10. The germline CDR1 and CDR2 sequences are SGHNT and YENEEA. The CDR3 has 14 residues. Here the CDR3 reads CASSPWTGTGEQYF. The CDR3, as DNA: TGTGCCAGCAGCCCCTGGACCGGGACAGGTGAGCAGTACTTC.

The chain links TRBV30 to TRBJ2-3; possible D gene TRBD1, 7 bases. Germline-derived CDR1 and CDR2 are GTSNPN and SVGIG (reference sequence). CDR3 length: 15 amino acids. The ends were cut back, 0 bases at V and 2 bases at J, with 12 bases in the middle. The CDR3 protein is CAWSVPGGITDTQYF. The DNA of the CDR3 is TGTGCCTGGAGTGTACCAGGGGGGATCACAGATACGCAGTATTTT.

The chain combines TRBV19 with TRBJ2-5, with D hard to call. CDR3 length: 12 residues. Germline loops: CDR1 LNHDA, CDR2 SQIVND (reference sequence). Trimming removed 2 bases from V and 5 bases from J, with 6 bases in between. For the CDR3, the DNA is TGTGCCAGTAGTATATCTCCCGAGACCCAGTACTTC. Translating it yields CASSISPETQYF.

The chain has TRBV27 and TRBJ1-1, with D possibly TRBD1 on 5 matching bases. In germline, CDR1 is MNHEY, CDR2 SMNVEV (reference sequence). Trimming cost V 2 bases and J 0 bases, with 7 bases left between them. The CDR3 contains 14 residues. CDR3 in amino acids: CASSLQGMNTEAFF. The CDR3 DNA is TGTGCCAGCAGTTTACAGGGAATGAACACTGAAGCTTTCTTT.

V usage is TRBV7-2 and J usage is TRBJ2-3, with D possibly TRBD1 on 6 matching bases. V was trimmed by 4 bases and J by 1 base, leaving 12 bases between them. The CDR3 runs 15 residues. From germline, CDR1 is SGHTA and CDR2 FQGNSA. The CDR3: CASSSQGVGTDTQYF. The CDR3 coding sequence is TGTGCCAGCAGCTCACAGGGAGTGGGCACAGATACGCAGTATTTT.

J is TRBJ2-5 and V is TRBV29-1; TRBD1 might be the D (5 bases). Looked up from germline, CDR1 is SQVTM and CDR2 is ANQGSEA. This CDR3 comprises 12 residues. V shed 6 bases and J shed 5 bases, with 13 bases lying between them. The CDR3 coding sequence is TGCAGCGTCATTGGACAAGTGGAGACCCAGTACTTC. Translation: CSVIGQVETQYF.

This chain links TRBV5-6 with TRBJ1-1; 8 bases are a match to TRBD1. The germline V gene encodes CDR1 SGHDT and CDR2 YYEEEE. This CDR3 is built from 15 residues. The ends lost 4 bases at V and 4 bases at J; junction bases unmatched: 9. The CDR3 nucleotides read TGTGCCAGCAGCATAACCGACAGGGGTATCACTGAAGCTTTCTTT. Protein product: CASSITDRGITEAFF.

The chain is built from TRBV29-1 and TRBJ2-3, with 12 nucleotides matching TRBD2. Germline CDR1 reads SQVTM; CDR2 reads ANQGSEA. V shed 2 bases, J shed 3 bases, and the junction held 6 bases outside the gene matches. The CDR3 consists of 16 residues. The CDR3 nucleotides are TGCAGCGTTGAAAGGAGACTAGCGGGGGTAACAGATACGCAGTATTTT. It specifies CSVERRLAGVTDTQYF.